This T cell receptor beta chain stems from a study of technical replicates of blood from a few donors. TCRdb's copy holds only in-frame clones and misses some; the assay was immunoSEQ multiplex PCR. This table holds roughly 76,000 clones, about 91% found once. Per the germline V gene, CDR1 is MNHNS and CDR2 is SASEGT. The CDR3 has 13 amino acids. V was clipped by 6 bases and J by 3 bases; unmatched bases: 3. The chain is built from TRBV6-1 and TRBJ2-5; 8 nucleotides agree with TRBD1. The source of this sequence is a human donor in good health. Some clones in this sample may be carry-over from other donors' samples. The sample was T cells isolated from PBMCs. The CDR3 bases are TGTGCCAGCAGCCTGGACAGGGAAGAGACCCAGTACTTC. Amino acid sequence: CASSLDREETQYF.